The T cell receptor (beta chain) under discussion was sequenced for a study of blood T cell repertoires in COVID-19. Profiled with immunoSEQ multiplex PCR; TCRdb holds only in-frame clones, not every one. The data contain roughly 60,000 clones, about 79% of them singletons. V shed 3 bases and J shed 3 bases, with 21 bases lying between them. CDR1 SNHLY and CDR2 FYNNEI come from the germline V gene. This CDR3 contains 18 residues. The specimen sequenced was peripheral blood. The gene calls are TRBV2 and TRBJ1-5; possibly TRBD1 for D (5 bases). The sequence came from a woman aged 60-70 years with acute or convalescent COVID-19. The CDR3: CASSDPPRGVPPNQPQHF. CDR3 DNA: TGTGCCAGCAGTGACCCGCCCCGGGGGGTTCCGCCCAATCAGCCCCAGCATTTT.